What follows are 32 T cell receptor beta chains derived from one specimen sequenced in a study of blood T cells in healthy people across ages. Then a second PCR, running roughly 7 to 11 cycles, was carried out with a sample-barcoded 5' primer and a J-beta primer mix. Using its own MiXCR run on the 5' RACE reads, TCRdb lists one record per CDR3 protein. The sample yields about 640,000 distinct CDR3 sequences, around three fifths seen once. Specimen: blood. These receptors were taken from a man in his 60s in good health.

The chain combines TRBV20-1 with TRBJ2-3, with D perhaps assigned TRBD1 or TRBD2 (6 bases each). V was cut by 8 bases and J by 0 bases, with 12 bases left in between. CDR1 and CDR2 (germline): DFQATT, SNEGSKA (reference sequence). This CDR3 spans 13 amino acids. DNA of the CDR3: TGCAGTCGGCCGGGGGCTAGCACAGATACGCAGTATTTT. This gives the protein CSRPGASTDTQYF.

The gene calls are TRBV4-1 and TRBJ2-7, with 10 bases identical to TRBD2. The J call may be in error: the DNA end matches TRBJ2-1 better. The CDR3 sequence is 15 residues long. CDR1 is MGHRA and CDR2 is YSYEKL in the germline V gene. CDR3 loop: CASSQISGGPNEQFF. Here the CDR3 DNA reads TGCGCCAGCAGCCAAATTAGCGGGGGGCCGAATGAGCAGTTCTTC.

At least ten counts were recorded for this clonotype. V is TRBV7-2 and J is TRBJ1-4, with D tentatively TRBD1 (5 bases). V was trimmed by 2 bases and J by 7 bases, leaving 11 bases between them. Germline V gene lookup returns CDR1 SGHTA and CDR2 FQGNSA. The CDR3 is 14 residues long. The CDR3 coding sequence is TGTGCCAGCAGCTTAAATCCAGGGTTTGAAAAACTGTTTTTT. Its protein product is CASSLNPGFEKLFF.

The V and J genes are TRBV10-3 and TRBJ2-1; the match to TRBD2 covers 8 bases. Germline CDR1 and CDR2: ENHRY and SYGVKD. The CDR3 covers 15 residues. Trimming cost V 4 bases and J 4 bases; bases outside gene matches: 6. CDR3 sequence: CAISAVRGGYNEQFF. CDR3 in DNA: TGTGCCATCAGTGCGGTACGGGGGGGGTACAATGAGCAGTTCTTC.

This clonotype showed up just a few times. The CDR3 reads CASSSASEYEQYF. The CDR3 DNA sequence: TGTGCCAGCTCATCGGCTAGCGAATACGAGCAGTACTTC. This rearrangement joins TRBV18 to TRBJ2-7; maybe TRBD2 (6 bases). The V gene's germline CDR1 is KGHSH and CDR2 LQKENI. Trimming removed 5 bases from V and 4 bases from J, with 12 bases in between. CDR3 length: 13 residues.

The rearrangement uses TRBV28 and TRBJ1-4; D is uncertain. This CDR3 is built from 13 residues. Trimming stripped 5 bases from V and 10 bases from J, with 14 bases between. In germline, CDR1 is MDHEN, CDR2 SYDVKM. CDR3 coding DNA: TGTGCCAGCAGTCCCCCCATATTCGGAAAACTGTTTTTT. Translating it yields CASSPPIFGKLFF.

Concerning this clonotype itself: This clone may be a read error of a much larger clone one base away. The chain has TRBV5-5 and TRBJ1-5; 12 positions match TRBD1. Germline V gene lookup returns CDR1 SGHKS and CDR2 YYEKEE (reference sequence). CDR3 length equals 16 residues. The CDR3 sequence: CASSQGTGGFNQLQHF. The CDR3 DNA sequence: TGTGCCAGCAGCCAGGGGACAGGGGGCTTCAATCAGCTCCAGCATTTT.

The V call is TRBV10-2, the J call TRBJ2-7; D may be TRBD2 (6 bases). CDR1 and CDR2 (germline): WSHSY, SAAADI. CDR3 length: 15 amino acids. Trimming stripped 4 bases from V and 2 bases from J, with 15 bases between. DNA for the CDR3: TGCGCCAGCAGTGCCCGACTAGTGGGGACCTACGAGCAGTACTTC. Protein: CASSARLVGTYEQYF.

V and J are TRBV3-1 and TRBJ2-5; 8 bases are a match to TRBD1. V shed 4 bases, J shed 5 bases, and the junction held 9 bases outside the gene matches. Germline V gene data show CDR1 as LGHDT and CDR2 as YNNKEL (reference sequence). The length of the CDR3 is 15 residues. The CDR3 region has the DNA TGTGCCAGCAGCCGAGCCAGGGGGCGCTTCGAGACCCAGTACTTC. This encodes CASSRARGRFETQYF.

This clonotype was seen a handful of times. This chain joins TRBV5-1 and TRBJ2-1; TRBD2 agrees at 8 bases. The CDR3 contains 14 residues. V was pared by 4 bases and J by 10 bases, with 10 bases of the junction left unmatched. Germline CDR1 and CDR2: SGHRS and YFSETQ. Here the CDR3 reads CASSTSRGGQEQFF. As DNA, the CDR3 is TGCGCCAGCAGCACTAGCCGGGGGGGCCAGGAGCAGTTCTTC.

This clonotype was seen a handful of times. V is TRBV5-5 and J is TRBJ1-2; 9 nucleotides match TRBD1. Germline CDR1 SGHKS, CDR2 YYEKEE (reference sequence). This CDR3 comprises 14 residues. V lost 4 bases to trimming and J lost 4 bases; unmatched junction nucleotides: 5. CDR3 residues: CASSTGTGTYGYTF. DNA of the CDR3: TGTGCCAGCAGCACCGGGACAGGGACCTATGGCTACACCTTC.

This chain uses TRBV12-3 or TRBV12-4 with TRBJ2-3; TRBD2 matches at 13 bases. The CDR3 loop spans 17 amino acids. V trimming: 6 bases; J trimming: 5 bases; junction bases outside the gene matches: 11. CDR3 in amino acids: CASSRTSGGLMGDTQYF. The CDR3 nucleotides are TGTGCCAGCAGCCGGACTAGCGGGGGATTGATGGGAGATACGCAGTATTTT.

The chain uses TRBV13 and TRBJ2-5; 12 nucleotides match TRBD2. CDR3 size: 16 residues. Germline-derived CDR1 and CDR2 are PRHDT and FYEKMQ (reference sequence). V dropped 5 bases and J dropped 4; count of bases not matched to a gene: 8. CDR3 loop: CASSPRLAGESETQYF. The DNA of the CDR3 is TGTGCCAGCAGCCCCAGACTAGCGGGGGAATCAGAGACCCAGTACTTC.

The rearrangement joins TRBV10-3 to TRBJ1-2; 7 nucleotides line up with TRBD1. The trim removed 4 bases at V and 6 bases at J, leaving 5 bases unmatched. The CDR3 consists of 13 residues. Germline CDR1 ENHRY, CDR2 SYGVKD. CDR3 in amino acids: CAISASGQDGYTF. In DNA form, the CDR3 reads TGTGCCATCAGTGCCTCCGGACAGGATGGCTACACCTTC.

This sequence joins TRBV11-2 and TRBJ1-4, with no clear D. The CDR3 is 13 residues long. Germline V gene data show CDR1 as SGHAT and CDR2 as FQNNGV. V was pared by 2 bases and J by 6 bases, with 7 bases between. The CDR3 nucleotides read TGTGCCAGCAGCTTATCGGCGGATGAAAAACTGTTTTTT. Protein: CASSLSADEKLFF.

The gene calls are TRBV5-6 and TRBJ2-3, with 7 bases lining up with TRBD2. The V gene's germline CDR1 is SGHDT and CDR2 YYEEEE. The V and J ends lost 5 bases and 1 base, in that order; junction bases with no gene match: 7. CDR3 size: 15 residues. CDR3 region: CASSLRGGRTDTQYF. CDR3 sequence (DNA): TGTGCCAGCAGTCTGCGGGGAGGGCGCACAGATACGCAGTATTTT.

The chain joins TRBV20-1 to TRBJ2-4, with TRBD1 matching over 8 bases. The CDR3 has 17 amino acids. From germline, CDR1 is DFQATT and CDR2 SNEGSKA (reference sequence). Trimming at V came to 0 bases and at J to 1 base, leaving 8 bases not matched to a gene. Written as DNA, the CDR3 is TGCAGTGCTAGAGATTCAGGACAGGGTGGGGCCAAAAACATTCAGTACTTC. Residues: CSARDSGQGGAKNIQYF.

The sample holds a few counts of this clonotype. The chain is built from TRBV5-1 and TRBJ2-1, with D hard to call. This CDR3 is 15 amino acids long. CDR1 and CDR2 (germline): SGHRS, YFSETQ. V was clipped by 2 bases and J by 5 bases, with 14 bases between them. CDR3 loop: CASSFGRDTHNEQFF. The CDR3 region has the DNA TGCGCCAGCAGCTTCGGCCGAGACACTCACAATGAGCAGTTCTTC.

The chain is built from TRBV20-1 and TRBJ1-6; 9 nucleotides match TRBD1. Germline CDR1 reads DFQATT; CDR2 reads SNEGSKA (reference sequence). The V and J ends lost 4 bases and 6 bases, in that order; junction bases with no gene match: 4. There are 14 residues in the CDR3. The CDR3 DNA is TGCAGTGCTACTCGGACAGGGGCTAATTCACCCCTCCACTTT. The encoded protein is CSATRTGANSPLHF.

This clonotype was seen a handful of times. V and J are TRBV12-3 or TRBV12-4 and TRBJ2-1; a weak D match, TRBD2 (5 bases). V was cut by 6 bases and J by 9 bases, with 12 bases left in between. The CDR3 has 12 amino acids. CDR3 loop: CASSPPGSEQFF. The CDR3 region has the DNA TGTGCCAGCAGCCCCCCGGGGAGTGAGCAGTTCTTC.

This chain links TRBV7-9 with TRBJ1-4; 8 nucleotides line up with TRBD1. After removal of 9 bases from V and 8 bases from J, the junction contained 5 bases not matched to a gene. From germline, CDR1 is SEHNR and CDR2 FQNEAQ (reference sequence). The CDR3 has 12 residues. The CDR3 is CASDRGGEKLFF. In DNA form, the CDR3 reads TGTGCCAGTGACAGGGGAGGCGAAAAACTGTTTTTT.

This clonotype appeared a few times. This rearrangement joins TRBV12-3 or TRBV12-4 to TRBJ2-6; tentatively, D is TRBD2 (6 bases). This CDR3 is 17 amino acids long. V gave up 6 bases and J gave up 0 bases, with 15 bases separating them. The CDR3 coding sequence is TGTGCCAGCAGCCAGGGCACTAGCAGCTCTGGGGCCAACGTCCTGACTTTC. Translation gives CASSQGTSSSGANVLTF.

The chain is built from TRBV5-5 and TRBJ1-2; D remains ambiguous. The germline gives CDR1 SGHKS, CDR2 YYEKEE (reference sequence). V lost 3 bases to trimming and J lost 8 bases, with 20 bases between them. The CDR3 extends over 15 amino acids. Written as DNA, the CDR3 is TGTGCCAGCAGCTCCCACCGGGCCCTATACCCAGGCTACACCTTC. Its protein product is CASSSHRALYPGYTF. Complete variable domain (other parts from reference TRBV5-5 and TRBJ1-2): DAGVTQSPTHLIKTRGQQVTLRCSPISGHKSVSWYQQVLGQGPQFIFQYYEKEERGRGNFPDRFSARQFPNYSSELNVNALLLGDSALYLCASSSHRALYPGYTFGSGTRLTVV.

The V gene is TRBV5-1, the J gene TRBJ2-1, with D possibly TRBD2 on 5 matching bases. CDR3 length: 14 residues. Between the trimmed V and J ends, which lost 0 bases and 8 bases, there was a span of 12 bases. Germline assignment: CDR1 SGHRS and CDR2 YFSETQ. The CDR3 protein is CASSLVVGGHEQFF. CDR3 sequence (DNA): TGCGCCAGCAGCTTGGTGGTTGGAGGACATGAGCAGTTCTTC.

V and J are TRBV19 and TRBJ1-2, with D possibly TRBD1 on 5 matching bases. Germline V gives CDR1 LNHDA, CDR2 SQIVND (reference sequence). Trimming pared 4 bases from V and 2 bases from J, leaving 8 bases between. The CDR3 extends over 13 amino acids. The CDR3 loop is CASSTGDNYGYTF. In nucleotides, the CDR3 is TGTGCCAGTAGTACCGGGGACAACTATGGCTACACCTTC.

This chain's CDR3 is CASSLLITDTQYF. Written as DNA, the CDR3 is TGTGCCAGCAGCTTACTGATAACAGATACGCAGTATTTT. The chain carries TRBV7-6 and TRBJ2-3; D gene unclear. The CDR3 has 13 residues. V gave up 2 bases and J gave up 3 bases, with 6 bases separating them. From germline, CDR1 is SGHVS and CDR2 FNYEAQ.

The chain uses TRBV20-1 and TRBJ1-2, with no clear D. Germline CDR1 reads DFQATT; CDR2 reads SNEGSKA (reference sequence). The length of the CDR3 is 12 residues. Between the trimmed V and J ends, which lost 2 bases and 5 bases, there was a span of 9 bases. The CDR3 DNA is TGCAGTGCTAGACTCGACCGATATGGCTACACCTTC. It encodes CSARLDRYGYTF.

The chain links TRBV12-3 or TRBV12-4 to TRBJ2-3, with D possibly matching TRBD1 (6 bases). The CDR3 covers 15 residues. V was pared by 1 base and J by 1 base, with 9 bases between. DNA for the CDR3: TGTGCCAGCAGTTTAGGACAGGCCGGCACAGATACGCAGTATTTT. Translating it yields CASSLGQAGTDTQYF.

V usage is TRBV15 and J usage is TRBJ2-1, with D possibly matching TRBD2 (6 bases). The V end lost 3 bases, the J end lost 0 bases, and 12 bases lay between the germline ends. Germline-derived CDR1 and CDR2 are LNHNV and YYDKDF (reference sequence). The CDR3 length is 16 residues. CDR3 nucleotide sequence: TGTGCCACCAGCAGCCGGCGGGAACCCTCCTACAATGAGCAGTTCTTC. It yields the protein CATSSRREPSYNEQFF.

The J gene is TRBJ2-7, the V gene TRBV20-1; TRBD1 might be the D (6 bases). The J call may be in error: the DNA end matches TRBJ2-5 better. CDR3 size: 14 residues. The germline V gene has CDR1 DFQATT and CDR2 SNEGSKA (reference sequence). Here the CDR3 DNA reads TGCAGTGCGCCTCTTCAGGGGCCTCAAGAGACCCAGTACTTC. It encodes CSAPLQGPQETQYF.

This clonotype showed up many times. The chain uses TRBV7-9 and TRBJ2-5; D is unclear. Germline V gives CDR1 SEHNR, CDR2 FQNEAQ (reference sequence). The CDR3 is made up of 14 amino acids. The V and J ends lost 0 bases and 4 bases respectively, with 9 bases between them. CDR3 bases: TGTGCCAGCAGCTTAGCGCTCGAGGTAGAGACCCAGTACTTC. Protein: CASSLALEVETQYF.

The chain is built from TRBV11-2 and TRBJ1-4, with D unresolved. This CDR3 is built from 15 residues. Trimming cost V 1 base and J 5 bases, with 11 bases left between them. The germline V gene has CDR1 SGHAT and CDR2 FQNNGV. CDR3 protein: CASSLAPQTNEKLFF. CDR3 nucleotide sequence: TGTGCCAGCAGCTTAGCTCCTCAAACAAATGAAAAACTGTTTTTT.